The T cell receptor beta chain under discussion was sequenced for a study of blood T cell repertoires in COVID-19. This CDR3 is 15 amino acids long. Germline V lookup: CDR1 LNHDA, CDR2 SQIVND (reference sequence). After removal of 7 bases from V and 4 bases from J, the junction contained 4 bases not matched to a gene. This clone was observed a single time. In the authors' workflow: Reference gene primer amplification yielded estimated nucleated cell counts. Profiling relied on immunoSEQ multiplex PCR, and the TCRdb table lists in-frame clones only, not all of them. Clone size and V and J calls were adopted from that table, with D and trimming inferred from the DNA. The table includes approximately 170,000 clones, about 85% detected once. Patients from Seattle were sampled longitudinally, starting during active infection.

The sequenced sample was peripheral blood. This chain links TRBV19 with TRBJ2-1; 13 nucleotides line up with TRBD2. This TCR derives from a woman aged 70-85 years with COVID-19, enrolled during active disease. The CDR3 protein is CASKPGLAGYNEQFF. The CDR3 DNA reads TGTGCCAGTAAACCGGGACTAGCGGGGTACAATGAGCAGTTCTTC.